This T cell receptor (beta chain) was captured in a study of T cells after yellow fever vaccination. Using its own MiXCR run on the 5' RACE reads, TCRdb lists one record per CDR3 protein. This table has about 74,000 distinct CDR3 sequences, more than 5.5% appearing once. Trimming stripped 1 base from V and 1 base from J, with 8 bases between. CDR1 is LGHNA, CDR2 YSLEER, per germline. The CDR3 is 14 residues long. This clonotype appeared many times. The source of this sequence is a man between 18 and 35 years old who received the YFV17D yellow fever vaccine. The sequences come from CD8+ T cells sorted from PBMCs, collected around 5 days after the first yellow fever vaccination. The chain uses TRBV4-3 and TRBJ2-7, with no clear D. The CDR3 nucleotides are TGCGCCAGCAGCCAAGTTTTGGGATCCTACGAGCAGTACTTC. Translation gives CASSQVLGSYEQYF.